The 12 T cell receptor beta chains below were found in one sample sequenced in a study of cytomegalovirus exposure and HLA in healthy donors. In the PCR, 60 Vbeta and 13 Jbeta primers were used. Assay: immunoSEQ multiplex PCR; the TCRdb copy retains only in-frame clones and omits some. The repertoire has some 150,000 clones, approximately 79% of them found once; the top ten carry 5% to 6.5%. The specimen was PBMCs. Source of these receptors: a man aged 50-60 years in good health and CMV-seropositive.

The chain joins TRBV4-1 to TRBJ2-3; TRBD1 matches at 8 bases. In germline, CDR1 is MGHRA, CDR2 YSYEKL. Unmatched junction bases numbered 14, after V lost 1 base and J lost 2 bases. The CDR3 runs to 19 residues. The CDR3 spells CASSQAGSTGAGNTDTQYF. In DNA, the CDR3 is TGCGCCAGCAGCCAAGCCGGTTCGACAGGGGCCGGTAACACAGATACGCAGTATTTT.

The V gene is TRBV10-3, the J gene TRBJ2-7; TRBD1 agrees at 9 bases. CDR1 and CDR2 (germline): ENHRY, SYGVKD. This CDR3 has 15 amino acids. The V and J ends lost 0 bases and 7 bases, in that order; junction bases with no gene match: 7. The CDR3 sequence is CAISESGGQGREQYF. The CDR3 DNA reads as TGTGCCATCAGTGAGTCGGGAGGACAGGGGAGGGAGCAGTACTTC.

The genes are TRBV27 and TRBJ2-3; D is perhaps TRBD1 (5 bases). CDR1 and CDR2 (germline): MNHEY, SMNVEV (reference sequence). The CDR3 sequence is 13 residues long. The germline V and J ends were trimmed by 2 bases and 4 bases, with 7 bases remaining between them. DNA for the CDR3: TGTGCCAGCAGTTTAGGCAGGGCAGATACGCAGTATTTT. Amino acid sequence: CASSLGRADTQYF.

The CDR3 coding sequence is TGTGCCAGCAGCTCTCCGAACACTGAAGCTTTCTTT. It codes for CASSSPNTEAFF. The rearrangement joins TRBV11-1 to TRBJ1-1; D gene ambiguous. This CDR3 has 12 residues. Germline lookup yields CDR1 SGHAT and CDR2 FQDESV (reference sequence). Trimming left V 4 bases short and J 1 base short, with 4 bases between.

This clone was observed a handful of times. J is TRBJ2-3 and V is TRBV10-3, with 8 bases that match TRBD1. The CDR3 length is 16 residues. V trimming: 3 bases; J trimming: 2 bases; junction bases outside the gene matches: 7. Germline V gene lookup returns CDR1 ENHRY and CDR2 SYGVKD. The CDR3 nucleotides are TGTGCCATCAGTGACACGAACCAGGGGGCCACAGATACGCAGTATTTT. Its protein product is CAISDTNQGATDTQYF.

The chain links TRBV28 to TRBJ2-5; D remains unclear. The CDR3 spans 12 residues. V was trimmed by 4 bases and J by 7 bases, leaving 10 bases between them. Germline V gives CDR1 MDHEN, CDR2 SYDVKM. CDR3 DNA: TGTGCCAGCAGTTCCCCTCTCGGGACCCAGTACTTC. It is translated as CASSSPLGTQYF.

This clone is a singleton in its sample. The chain uses TRBV7-9 and TRBJ2-5; 8 bases are a match to TRBD1. The V gene's germline CDR1 is SEHNR and CDR2 FQNEAQ (reference sequence). The CDR3 runs to 13 residues. J lost 5 bases, V lost 5 bases, and 4 bases had no gene match. In DNA form, the CDR3 reads TGTGCCAGCAGCCAAAGACAGGGGGAGACCCAGTACTTC. Translating gives CASSQRQGETQYF.

The J gene is TRBJ2-3, the V gene TRBV6-4; 9 nucleotides line up with TRBD2. V gave up 0 bases and J gave up 1 base; unmatched junction bases: 5. Germline V gene lookup returns CDR1 MRHNA and CDR2 SNTAGT. The CDR3 length is 17 residues. CDR3 sequence: CASSDSSSGEGTDTQYF. The CDR3 nucleotides read TGTGCCAGCAGTGACTCCTCTAGCGGGGAAGGCACAGATACGCAGTATTTT.

The chain recombines TRBV4-1 with TRBJ2-7; 9 bases are a match to TRBD1. Looked up from germline, CDR1 is MGHRA and CDR2 is YSYEKL. The length of the CDR3 is 15 residues. The V and J ends lost 1 base and 2 bases, in that order; junction bases with no gene match: 3. CDR3 region: CASSQVGTGTYEQYF. The CDR3 region has the DNA TGCGCCAGCAGCCAAGTCGGGACAGGGACCTACGAGCAGTACTTC.

The table lists this clone with a few counts. The CDR3 DNA follows: TGTGCCAGCAGTCCGGGACAGGGGACGAACACTGAAGCTTTCTTT. Translated: CASSPGQGTNTEAFF. The chain employs TRBV6-6 and TRBJ1-1; 10 bases fit TRBD1. From germline, CDR1 is MNHNY and CDR2 SVGAGI (reference sequence). J gave up 1 base and V 5 bases, and 4 bases lay outside the gene matches. The CDR3 consists of 15 residues.

The chain is built from TRBV7-9 and TRBJ2-3; TRBD2 matches at 12 bases. The ends lost 1 base at V and 3 bases at J; junction bases unmatched: 8. Germline values: CDR1 SEHNR, CDR2 FQNEAQ (reference sequence). CDR3 length: 18 amino acids. DNA for the CDR3: TGTGCCAGCAGCTTAGGGTCTAGCGGGAGGGCCAAAACAGATACGCAGTATTTT. This codes for CASSLGSSGRAKTDTQYF.

The chain uses TRBV4-1 and TRBJ2-1, with D maybe TRBD2 (5 bases). Germline CDR1 is MGHRA and CDR2 is YSYEKL. The CDR3 length is 18 residues. V lost 0 bases to trimming and J lost 6 bases, with 21 bases between them. CDR3 nucleotides: TGCGCCAGCAGCCAAGACCCCCGAAGTGGGAGTCTTCCCAATGAGCAGTTCTTC. It encodes CASSQDPRSGSLPNEQFF.